This T cell receptor (beta chain) derives from a study of control samples from healthy donors and cancer patients. Assay used: immunoSEQ multiplex PCR; TCRdb lists only in-frame clones, some missing. This sample has about 90,000 clones; more than 80% occur once, and the top ten carry over 1.3%. Per the germline V gene, CDR1 is SEHNR and CDR2 is FQNEAQ (reference sequence). Trimming removed 5 bases from V and 3 bases from J; junction bases left unmatched: 9. CDR3 length equals 16 residues. The source of this sequence is a woman in her twenties or thirties in good health. The chain combines TRBV7-9 with TRBJ2-1, with TRBD1 identical over 8 bases. Sequencing was done on a sample of blood. This chain's CDR3 is CASSLTTGGLYNEQFF. For the CDR3, the DNA is TGTGCCAGCAGCCTCACCACAGGGGGGCTCTACAATGAGCAGTTCTTC. Full variable domain (outside the CDR3, taken from reference TRBV7-9 and TRBJ2-1): DTGVSQNPRHKITKRGQNVTFRCDPISEHNRLYWYRQTLGQGPEFLTYFQNEAQLEKSRLLSDRFSAERPKGSFSTLEIQRTEQGDSAMYLCASSLTTGGLYNEQFFGPGTRLTVL.